The 22 T cell receptor beta chains reported below all come from one sample, sequenced in a study of cytomegalovirus exposure and HLA in healthy donors. The primer mix had 60 Vbeta and 13 Jbeta primers. Sequencing used immunoSEQ multiplex PCR; TCRdb keeps in-frame clones, though not all of them. The data contain tens of thousands of clones, roughly four fifths of them singletons. Sequenced material: PBMCs. The receptors were sampled from a man aged 30 to 45 in good health and CMV-seropositive.

This chain uses TRBV11-2 with TRBJ2-2; 8 bases map to TRBD2. CDR1 SGHAT and CDR2 FQNNGV come from the germline V gene. The trim removed 5 bases at V and 5 bases at J, leaving 7 bases unmatched. The CDR3 spans 15 residues. CDR3 bases: TGTGCCAGCAGCAGTAGCGGGGCCGGGACCGGGGAGCTGTTTTTT. Residues: CASSSSGAGTGELFF.

The genes are TRBV11-3 and TRBJ1-1; 9 bases line up with TRBD1. V was clipped by 1 base and J by 2 bases; unmatched bases: 2. From germline, CDR1 is SGHNT and CDR2 YENEEA. CDR3 length equals 15 residues. The CDR3 here is CASSLGDRANTEAFF. DNA of the CDR3: TGTGCCAGCAGCTTAGGGGACAGGGCTAACACTGAAGCTTTCTTT. Variable domain in full (rest from reference TRBV11-3 and TRBJ1-1): EAGVVQSPRYKIIEKKQPVAFWCNPISGHNTLYWYLQNLGQGPELLIRYENEEAVDDSQLPKDRFSAERLKGVDSTLKIQPAELGDSAVYLCASSLGDRANTEAFFGQGTRLTVV.

About this clone: Other DNA sequences within the sample encode an identical CDR3. The chain has TRBV7-9 and TRBJ1-4, with D hard to call. V was cut by 5 bases and J by 8 bases, with 9 bases left in between. Per germline, CDR1 SEHNR and CDR2 FQNEAQ (reference sequence). This CDR3 is 12 amino acids long. This chain's CDR3 is CASSPRGEKLFF. The DNA of the CDR3 is TGTGCCAGCAGCCCCCGCGGGGAAAAACTGTTTTTT.

The rearrangement uses TRBV20-1 and TRBJ2-1, with a possible D match to TRBD1 (6 bases). The germline V gene has CDR1 DFQATT and CDR2 SNEGSKA (reference sequence). V was cut by 4 bases and J by 7 bases, with 8 bases left in between. This CDR3 is built from 11 residues. CDR3 DNA sequence: TGCAGTGCTATAACAGGGAATGAGCAGTTCTTC. Protein: CSAITGNEQFF.

DNA of the CDR3: TGTGCCAGCAGCTTAGGGGATAGACTAGCGGCCGAAACAGATACGCAGTATTTT. Its translation: CASSLGDRLAAETDTQYF. The V gene is TRBV11-3, the J gene TRBJ2-3; 9 bases match TRBD2. CDR1 is SGHNT, CDR2 YENEEA, per germline. The CDR3 length is 18 residues. The trim removed 1 base at V and 3 bases at J, leaving 11 bases unmatched.

The chain employs TRBV28 and TRBJ1-4, with 10 bases aligning to TRBD1. Germline-derived CDR1 and CDR2 are MDHEN and SYDVKM. The CDR3 is 16 amino acids. After removal of 3 bases from V and 5 bases from J, the junction contained 6 bases not matched to a gene. The CDR3 coding sequence is TGTGCCAGCAGTTTTAGGCCGGGACAGGGGAATGAAAAACTGTTTTTT. It codes for CASSFRPGQGNEKLFF.

The chain uses TRBV10-3 and TRBJ2-7; TRBD2 matches at 10 bases. The CDR3 runs to 14 residues. Germline assignment: CDR1 ENHRY and CDR2 SYGVKD. V lost 3 bases to trimming and J lost 5 bases; unmatched junction nucleotides: 4. The CDR3 sequence is CAISDLAGDNEQYF. The DNA for the CDR3 is TGTGCCATCAGTGATCTAGCGGGAGACAACGAGCAGTACTTC.

This chain connects TRBV10-3 to TRBJ2-2, with a weak D call TRBD2 (5 bases). V dropped 1 base and J dropped 4 bases, with 10 bases sitting between them. The CDR3 is made up of 15 amino acids. Germline lookup yields CDR1 ENHRY and CDR2 SYGVKD. The CDR3 reads CAISEFSEGTGELFF. The CDR3 DNA is TGTGCCATCAGTGAGTTCTCCGAGGGCACCGGGGAGCTGTTTTTT.

The chain couples TRBV7-6 to TRBJ2-2; the match to TRBD2 covers 8 bases. With V trimmed by 10 bases and J by 8 bases, 15 bases remained unmatched. The CDR3 covers 15 residues. CDR1 and CDR2 from the germline V gene are SGHVS and FNYEAQ. CDR3 nucleotide sequence: TGTGCCACCGGAATTAGCGGGACGGGTAGAGGGGAGCTGTTTTTT. This sequence encodes CATGISGTGRGELFF.

This sequence joins TRBV19 and TRBJ2-3; 7 bases are shared with TRBD2. CDR1 and CDR2 from the germline V gene are LNHDA and SQIVND (reference sequence). The CDR3 contains 18 residues. V lost 3 bases, J lost 5 bases, and 17 bases stayed unmatched. CDR3 coding DNA: TGTGCCAGTAGTATCAGACGGGAGGTCCCGGGGGTTGAAGATACGCAGTATTTT. It is translated as CASSIRREVPGVEDTQYF.

The chain uses TRBV28 and TRBJ2-1, with 10 bases identical to TRBD1. The CDR3 is 13 residues long. Per germline, CDR1 MDHEN and CDR2 SYDVKM. Germline trimming cut 8 bases from V and 3 bases from J; bases unmatched to any gene: 1. The CDR3 spells CASRDRGYNEQFF. CDR3 DNA sequence: TGTGCCAGCCGGGACAGGGGCTACAATGAGCAGTTCTTC.

This clone occurred once. The rearrangement uses TRBV9 and TRBJ1-6; D is unresolved. The germline gives CDR1 SGDLS, CDR2 YYNGEE. The CDR3 covers 15 residues. V was pared by 0 bases and J by 2 bases, with 6 bases between. The CDR3 coding sequence is TGTGCCAGCAGCGTAGGTCCAGCCTATAATTCACCCCTCCACTTT. It specifies CASSVGPAYNSPLHF.

V and J are TRBV4-1 and TRBJ2-3, with TRBD2 matching over 7 bases. CDR1 MGHRA and CDR2 YSYEKL come from the germline V gene. V gave up 4 bases and J gave up 4 bases; unmatched junction bases: 11. This CDR3 is 16 amino acids long. The DNA for the CDR3 is TGCGCCAGCAGCCTTCCTGCGGGAGTTGGGGCAGATACGCAGTATTTT. The encoded protein is CASSLPAGVGADTQYF.

The chain links TRBV30 to TRBJ1-4; D may be TRBD1 (5 bases). V was clipped by 5 bases and J by 8 bases, with 9 bases between them. Germline CDR1 reads GTSNPN; CDR2 reads SVGIG (reference sequence). The CDR3 length is 11 residues. This chain's CDR3 is CAWSHREKLFF. CDR3 DNA: TGTGCCTGGTCACACAGGGAAAAACTGTTTTTT.

The rearrangement links TRBV6-1 to TRBJ1-1; TRBD1 might be the D (5 bases). Germline-derived CDR1 and CDR2 are MNHNS and SASEGT. Trimming stripped 4 bases from V and 6 bases from J, with 12 bases between. The CDR3 is made up of 13 amino acids. The CDR3 here is CASSGRVRAEAFF. The CDR3 nucleotides are TGTGCCAGCAGTGGACGGGTCAGGGCTGAAGCTTTCTTT.

Regarding this clone: A much bigger clone sits one base away, suggesting this may be a read error. Distinct nucleotide sequences in the sample also encode this CDR3. CDR3 loop: CASSPIQGSGTLNTGELFF. The CDR3 region has the DNA TGCGCCAGCAGCCCTATCCAGGGTAGCGGGACTTTAAACACCGGGGAGCTGTTTTTT. The rearrangement uses TRBV4-3 and TRBJ2-2; TRBD2 agrees at 8 bases. This CDR3 has 19 amino acids. V gave up 4 bases and J gave up 2 bases; unmatched junction bases: 15. In germline, CDR1 is LGHNA, CDR2 YSLEER.

V is TRBV5-6 and J is TRBJ1-2; TRBD1 aligns across 11 bases. CDR1 SGHDT and CDR2 YYEEEE come from the germline V gene. This CDR3 has 15 residues. Trimming took 4 bases from V and 8 from J; bases not matched to a gene: 10. CDR3 protein: CASSRGQGAPKGYTF. The CDR3 nucleotides are TGTGCCAGCAGCCGCGGACAGGGGGCGCCTAAGGGCTACACCTTC.

The CDR3 bases are TGTGCTAGTGGTTTTACCTCCCAGGGGGTCGGCACTGAAGCTTTCTTT. Translated: CASGFTSQGVGTEAFF. The chain has TRBV12-5 and TRBJ1-1; TRBD1 aligns across 7 bases. The V and J ends lost 3 bases and 4 bases, in that order; junction bases with no gene match: 11. Germline CDR1 and CDR2: LGHNT and FRNRAP. This CDR3 is 16 amino acids long.

The rearrangement links TRBV7-8 to TRBJ1-1, with D perhaps matching TRBD1 (5 bases). The germline V gene has CDR1 SGHVS and CDR2 FQNEAQ. V was clipped by 1 base and J by 6 bases, with 6 bases between them. CDR3 size: 12 residues. The CDR3 sequence: CASSLGGAEAFF. Here the CDR3 DNA reads TGTGCCAGCAGCTTAGGGGGGGCTGAAGCTTTCTTT.

Regarding this clone: At one of its ends the junction is not consistent with the germline gene, which may arise from a read error. The gene calls are TRBV7-9 and TRBJ1-1; a weak D match, TRBD1 (5 bases). CDR1 is SEHNR, CDR2 FQNEAQ, per germline (reference sequence). The CDR3 is made up of 12 amino acids. The CDR3 DNA reads TGTTCCAGCAGCCTGGGGCTCACTGAAGCTTTCTTT. This sequence encodes CSSSLGLTEAFF.

The chain has TRBV28 and TRBJ1-5; 11 nucleotides line up with TRBD1. V trimming: 5 bases; J trimming: 6 bases; junction bases outside the gene matches: 6. Germline CDR1 MDHEN, CDR2 SYDVKM. The CDR3 has 15 amino acids. CDR3 protein: CASSAGDRGSQPQHF. In DNA, the CDR3 is TGTGCCAGCAGTGCCGGGGACAGGGGGAGTCAGCCCCAGCATTTT. The variable domain in full, completed from reference TRBV28 and TRBJ1-5, reads DVKVTQSSRYLVKRTGEKVFLECVQDMDHENMFWYRQDPGLGLRLIYFSYDVKMKEKGDIPEGYSVSREKKERFSLILESASTNQTSMYLCASSAGDRGSQPQHFGDGTRLSIL.

The rearrangement uses TRBV29-1 and TRBJ2-7; D unclear. The CDR3 is made up of 11 amino acids. Trimming cost V 3 bases and J 5 bases, with 8 bases left between them. Per the germline V gene, CDR1 is SQVTM and CDR2 is ANQGSEA. CDR3 region: CSVELEHEQYF. The CDR3 DNA follows: TGCAGCGTTGAGTTAGAGCACGAGCAGTACTTC.